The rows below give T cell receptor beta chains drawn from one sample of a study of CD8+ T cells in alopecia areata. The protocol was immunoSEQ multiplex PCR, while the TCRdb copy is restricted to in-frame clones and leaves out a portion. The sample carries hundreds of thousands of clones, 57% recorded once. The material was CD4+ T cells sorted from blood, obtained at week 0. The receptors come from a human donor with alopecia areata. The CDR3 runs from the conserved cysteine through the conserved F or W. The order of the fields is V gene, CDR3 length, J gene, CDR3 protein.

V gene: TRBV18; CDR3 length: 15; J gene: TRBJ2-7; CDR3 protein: CASSPLGGDSYEQYF
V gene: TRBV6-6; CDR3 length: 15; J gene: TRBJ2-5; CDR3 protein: CASSYSVRGPGTQYF
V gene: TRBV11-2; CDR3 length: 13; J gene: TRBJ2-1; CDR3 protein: CASSLDSNNEQFF
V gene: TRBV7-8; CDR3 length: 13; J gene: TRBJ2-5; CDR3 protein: CASGYSGSETQYF
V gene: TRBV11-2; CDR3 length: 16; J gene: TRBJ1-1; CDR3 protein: CASRSTGTAMNTEAFF
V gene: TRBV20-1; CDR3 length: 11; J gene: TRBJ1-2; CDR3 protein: CVPGTGPGYTF
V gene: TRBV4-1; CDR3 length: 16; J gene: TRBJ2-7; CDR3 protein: CASSQGSLTGTGEQYF
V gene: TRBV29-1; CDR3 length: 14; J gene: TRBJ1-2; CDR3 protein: CSVTRTGFNYGYTF
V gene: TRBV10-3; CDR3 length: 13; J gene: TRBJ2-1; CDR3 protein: CATRTSDYNEQFF
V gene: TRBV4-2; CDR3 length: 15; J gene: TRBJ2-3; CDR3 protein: CASSQEGRGGDTQYF
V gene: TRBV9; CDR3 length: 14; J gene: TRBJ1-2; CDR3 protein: CASSVELDGYGYTF
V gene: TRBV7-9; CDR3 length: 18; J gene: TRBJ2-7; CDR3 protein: CANLKIQPEQGRNYEQYF
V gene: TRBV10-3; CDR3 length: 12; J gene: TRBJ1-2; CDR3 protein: CAAGTENYGYTF
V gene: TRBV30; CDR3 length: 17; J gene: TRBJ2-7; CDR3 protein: CAWSRTGLIRRRYEQYF
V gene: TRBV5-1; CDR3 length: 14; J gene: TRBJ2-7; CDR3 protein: CASSLSGSTYEQYF
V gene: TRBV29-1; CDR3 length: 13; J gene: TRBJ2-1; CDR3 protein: CSVLKRLYNEQFF
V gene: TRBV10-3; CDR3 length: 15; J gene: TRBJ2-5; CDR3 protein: CAISTGQTATETQYF
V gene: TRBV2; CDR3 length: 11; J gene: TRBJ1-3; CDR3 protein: CASTVGNTIYF
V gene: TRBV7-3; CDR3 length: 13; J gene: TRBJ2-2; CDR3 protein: CASSPIMTGELFF
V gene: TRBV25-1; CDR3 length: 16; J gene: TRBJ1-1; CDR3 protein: CASSEMNWVVGTEAFF
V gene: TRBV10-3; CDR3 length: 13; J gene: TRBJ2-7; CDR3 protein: CATQPQVPYEQYF
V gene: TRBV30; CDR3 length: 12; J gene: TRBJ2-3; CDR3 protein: CAWTLGSDTQYF
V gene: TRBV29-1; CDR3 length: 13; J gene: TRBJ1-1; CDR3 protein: CSVPGRSNTEAFF
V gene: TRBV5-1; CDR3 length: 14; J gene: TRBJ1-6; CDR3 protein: CASSPGPSPPTLHF
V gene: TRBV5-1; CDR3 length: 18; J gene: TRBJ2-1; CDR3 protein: CASSLGLAGDKFYNEQFF
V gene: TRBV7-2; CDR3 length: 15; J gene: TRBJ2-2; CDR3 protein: CASSSRQANTGELFF
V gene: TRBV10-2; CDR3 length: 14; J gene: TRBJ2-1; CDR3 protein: CASSESWFYNEQFF